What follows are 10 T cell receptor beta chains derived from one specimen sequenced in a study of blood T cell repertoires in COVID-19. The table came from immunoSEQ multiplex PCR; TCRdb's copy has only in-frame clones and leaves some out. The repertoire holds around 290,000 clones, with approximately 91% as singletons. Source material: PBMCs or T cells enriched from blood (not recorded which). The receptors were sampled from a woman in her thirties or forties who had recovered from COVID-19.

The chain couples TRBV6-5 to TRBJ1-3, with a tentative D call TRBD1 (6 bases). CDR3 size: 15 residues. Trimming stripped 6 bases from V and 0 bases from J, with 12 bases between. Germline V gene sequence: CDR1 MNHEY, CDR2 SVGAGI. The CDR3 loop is CASSPDRYSGNTIYF. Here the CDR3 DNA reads TGTGCCAGCAGCCCAGACAGGTACTCTGGAAACACCATATATTTT.

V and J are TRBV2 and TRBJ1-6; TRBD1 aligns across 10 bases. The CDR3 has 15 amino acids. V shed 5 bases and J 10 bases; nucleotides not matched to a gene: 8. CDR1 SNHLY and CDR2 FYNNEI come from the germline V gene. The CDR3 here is CASSFRTGGASPLHF. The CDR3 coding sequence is TGTGCCAGCAGTTTCCGGACAGGGGGTGCCTCACCCCTCCACTTT. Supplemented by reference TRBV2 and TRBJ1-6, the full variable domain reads EPEVTQTPSHQVTQMGQEVILRCVPISNHLYFYWYRQILGQKVEFLVSFYNNEISEKSEIFDDQFSVERPDGSNFTLKIRSTKLEDSAMYFCASSFRTGGASPLHFGNGTRLTVT.

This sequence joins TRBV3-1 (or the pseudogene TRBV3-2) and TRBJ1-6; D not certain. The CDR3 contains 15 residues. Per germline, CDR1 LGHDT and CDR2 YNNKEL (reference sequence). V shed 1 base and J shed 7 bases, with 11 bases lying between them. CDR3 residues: CASSQAHTKNSPLHF. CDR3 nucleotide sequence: TGTGCCAGCAGCCAAGCTCACACTAAAAATTCACCCCTCCACTTT.

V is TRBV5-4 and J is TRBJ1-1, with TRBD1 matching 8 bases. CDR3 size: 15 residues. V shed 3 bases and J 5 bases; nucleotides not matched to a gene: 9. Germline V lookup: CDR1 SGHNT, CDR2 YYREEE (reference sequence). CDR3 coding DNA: TGTGCCAGCAGCTCCTTACAGGGGGTGAGGACTGAAGCTTTCTTT. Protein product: CASSSLQGVRTEAFF.

The CDR3 DNA follows: TGTGCCAGCAGCTTAGGGTTTGCTAGCGGGAGTCTTAATGAGCAGTTCTTC. It encodes CASSLGFASGSLNEQFF. This chain joins TRBV7-2 and TRBJ2-1, with 10 positions matching TRBD2. V was pared by 1 base and J by 7 bases, with 10 bases of the junction left unmatched. The germline V gene encodes CDR1 SGHTA and CDR2 FQGNSA. CDR3 length: 17 amino acids.

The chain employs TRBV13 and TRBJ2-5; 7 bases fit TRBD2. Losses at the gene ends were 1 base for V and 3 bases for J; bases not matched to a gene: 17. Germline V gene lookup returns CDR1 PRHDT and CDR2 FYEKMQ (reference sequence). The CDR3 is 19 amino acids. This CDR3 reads CASSLVVPCLAELKETQYF. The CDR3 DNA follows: TGTGCCAGCAGCTTAGTAGTCCCTTGCCTAGCGGAACTGAAAGAGACCCAGTACTTC.

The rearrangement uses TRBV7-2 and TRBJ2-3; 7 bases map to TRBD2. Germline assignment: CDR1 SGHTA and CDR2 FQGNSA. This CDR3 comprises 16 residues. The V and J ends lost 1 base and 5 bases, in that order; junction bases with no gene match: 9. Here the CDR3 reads CASSLGLAPGGDTQYF. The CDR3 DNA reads TGTGCCAGCAGCTTAGGTTTGGCCCCGGGGGGAGATACGCAGTATTTT.

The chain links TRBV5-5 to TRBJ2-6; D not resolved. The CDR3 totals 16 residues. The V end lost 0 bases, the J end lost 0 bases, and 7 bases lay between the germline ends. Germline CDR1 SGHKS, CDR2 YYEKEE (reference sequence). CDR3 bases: TGTGCCAGCAGCTTGGTTTCCCGCTCTGGGGCCAACGTCCTGACTTTC. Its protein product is CASSLVSRSGANVLTF.

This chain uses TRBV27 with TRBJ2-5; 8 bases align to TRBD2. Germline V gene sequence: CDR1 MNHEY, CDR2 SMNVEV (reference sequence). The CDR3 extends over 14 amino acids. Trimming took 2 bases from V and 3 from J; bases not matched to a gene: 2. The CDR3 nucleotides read TGTGCCAGCAGTTTAAAAGCGGGGGAAGAGACCCAGTACTTC. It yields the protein CASSLKAGEETQYF.

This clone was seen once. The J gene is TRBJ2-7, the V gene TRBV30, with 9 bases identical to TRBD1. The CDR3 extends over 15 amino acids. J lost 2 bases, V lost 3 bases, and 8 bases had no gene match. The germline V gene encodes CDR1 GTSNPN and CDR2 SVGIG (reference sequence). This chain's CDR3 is CAWRVPGQGTYEQYF. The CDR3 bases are TGTGCCTGGAGGGTTCCGGGACAGGGTACCTACGAGCAGTACTTC.